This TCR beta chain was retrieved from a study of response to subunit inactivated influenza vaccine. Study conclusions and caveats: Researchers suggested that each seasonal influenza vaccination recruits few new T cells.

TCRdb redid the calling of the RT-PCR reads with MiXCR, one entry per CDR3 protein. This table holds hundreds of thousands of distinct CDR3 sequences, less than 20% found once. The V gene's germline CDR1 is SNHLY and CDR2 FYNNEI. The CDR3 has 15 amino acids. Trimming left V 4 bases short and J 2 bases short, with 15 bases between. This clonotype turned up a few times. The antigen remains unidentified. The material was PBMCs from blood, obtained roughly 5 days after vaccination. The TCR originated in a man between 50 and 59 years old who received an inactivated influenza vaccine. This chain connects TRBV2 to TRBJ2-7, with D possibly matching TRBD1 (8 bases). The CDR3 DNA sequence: TGTGCCAGCAGTGGGGAGGGGACAGGAGCCTACGAGCAGTACTTC. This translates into CASSGEGTGAYEQYF. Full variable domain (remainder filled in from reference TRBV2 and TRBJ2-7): EPEVTQTPSHQVTQMGQEVILRCVPISNHLYFYWYRQILGQKVEFLVSFYNNEISEKSEIFDDQFSVERPDGSNFTLKIRSTKLEDSAMYFCASSGEGTGAYEQYFGPGTRLTVT.